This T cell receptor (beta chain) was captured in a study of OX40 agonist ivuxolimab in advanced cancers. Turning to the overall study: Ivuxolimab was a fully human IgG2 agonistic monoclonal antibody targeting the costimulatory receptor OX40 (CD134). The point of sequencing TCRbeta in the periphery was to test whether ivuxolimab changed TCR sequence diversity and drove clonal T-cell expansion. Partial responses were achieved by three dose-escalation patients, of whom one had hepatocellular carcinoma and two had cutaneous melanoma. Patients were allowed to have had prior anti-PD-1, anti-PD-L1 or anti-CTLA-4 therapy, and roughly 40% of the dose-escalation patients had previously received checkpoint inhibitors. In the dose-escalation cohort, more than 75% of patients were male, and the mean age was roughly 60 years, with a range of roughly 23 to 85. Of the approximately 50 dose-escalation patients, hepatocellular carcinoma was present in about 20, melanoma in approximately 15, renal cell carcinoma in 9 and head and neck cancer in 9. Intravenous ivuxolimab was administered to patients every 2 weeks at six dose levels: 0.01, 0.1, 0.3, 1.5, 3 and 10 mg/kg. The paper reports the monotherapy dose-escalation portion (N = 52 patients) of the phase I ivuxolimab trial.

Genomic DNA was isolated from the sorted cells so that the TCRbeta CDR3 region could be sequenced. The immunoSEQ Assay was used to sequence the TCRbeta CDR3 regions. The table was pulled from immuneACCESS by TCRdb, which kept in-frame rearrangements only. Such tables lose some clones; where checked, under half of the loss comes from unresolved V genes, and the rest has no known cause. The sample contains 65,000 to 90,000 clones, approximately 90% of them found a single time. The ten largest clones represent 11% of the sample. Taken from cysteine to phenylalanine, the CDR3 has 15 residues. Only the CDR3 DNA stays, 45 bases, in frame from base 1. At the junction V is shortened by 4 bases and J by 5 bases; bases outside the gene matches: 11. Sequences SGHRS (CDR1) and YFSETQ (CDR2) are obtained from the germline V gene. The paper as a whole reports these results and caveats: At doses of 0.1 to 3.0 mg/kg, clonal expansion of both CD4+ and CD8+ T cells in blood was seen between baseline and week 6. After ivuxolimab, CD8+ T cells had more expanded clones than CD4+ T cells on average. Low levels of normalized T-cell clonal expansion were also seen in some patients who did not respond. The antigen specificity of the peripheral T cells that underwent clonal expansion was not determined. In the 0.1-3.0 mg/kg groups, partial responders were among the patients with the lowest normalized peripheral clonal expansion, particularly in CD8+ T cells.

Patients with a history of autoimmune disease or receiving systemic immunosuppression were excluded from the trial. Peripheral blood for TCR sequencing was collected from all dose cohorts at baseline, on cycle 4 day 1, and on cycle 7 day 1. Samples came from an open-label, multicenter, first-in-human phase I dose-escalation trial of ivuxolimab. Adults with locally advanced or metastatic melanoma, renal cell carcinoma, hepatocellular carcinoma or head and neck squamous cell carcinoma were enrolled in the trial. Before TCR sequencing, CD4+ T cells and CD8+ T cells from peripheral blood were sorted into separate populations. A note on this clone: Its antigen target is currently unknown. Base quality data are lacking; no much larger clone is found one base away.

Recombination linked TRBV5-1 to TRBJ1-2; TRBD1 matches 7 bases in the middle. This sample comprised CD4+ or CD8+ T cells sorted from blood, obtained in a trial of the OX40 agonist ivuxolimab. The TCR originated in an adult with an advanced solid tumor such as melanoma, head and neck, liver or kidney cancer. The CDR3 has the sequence CASSPGTASLYGYTF. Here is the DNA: TGCGCCAGCAGCCCCGGGACAGCGTCTTTATATGGCTACACCTTC.